A selection of T cell receptor beta chains follows, all from one sample in a study of T cells in Graves' hyperthyroidism and ophthalmopathy. TCRdb re-analysed the multiplex PCR reads in MiXCR, keeping a single row per CDR3 protein. The data show over 700,000 distinct CDR3 sequences, about two fifths seen once. Sequencing input: blood. The receptors were gathered from a young man with Graves' hyperthyroidism. Both conserved end residues are part of each CDR3. D genes are given only for firm matches. Where a row states a size, it is once, few, many or the class of an expanded clone; other rows omit it.

- TRBJ2-5 TRBV25-1 - TGTGCCAGCAGCTTAGCTGGGGCATCCTTAGAGACCCAGTACTTC CASSLAGASLETQYF
TRBD2 TRBJ2-5 TRBV20-1 many TGCAGTGCTAGAGATGGACTAGCGGTCCAAGAGACCCAGTACTTC CSARDGLAVQETQYF
TRBD2 TRBJ2-2 TRBV2 - TGTGCCAGCCCCGGGAGGACCGGGGAGCTGTTTTTT CASPGRTGELFF
- TRBJ1-4 TRBV6-5 many TGTGCCAGCAGGCCCACTCCCGGTGAAAAACTGTTTTTT CASRPTPGEKLFF
- TRBJ1-5 TRBV12-5 - TGTGCTAGTGGTTTGGCATATCAGCCCCAGCATTTT CASGLAYQPQHF
- TRBJ2-4 TRBV5-3 once TGTGCCAGAAGTGAATCTGGCAGGGGAGGAAACATTCAGTACTTC CARSESGRGGNIQYF
- TRBJ1-4 TRBV7-2 - TGTGCCAGCAGCATTACAGGGAAAGGGGAAAAACTGTTTTTT CASSITGKGEKLFF
- TRBJ2-7 TRBV5-1 - TGCGCCAGCAGCTTGGAGGGGGGAATGTACGAGCAGTACTTC CASSLEGGMYEQYF
TRBD1 TRBJ1-3 TRBV29-1 many TGCAGCGCTTCCGAGGGGGCGGGTGGGACTGGAAACACCATATATTTT CSASEGAGGTGNTIYF
TRBD1 TRBJ2-2 TRBV20-1 few TGCAGTGCTAGACCGGGACAGGGGAACACCGGGGAGCTGTTTTTT CSARPGQGNTGELFF